This T cell receptor beta chain was sequenced for a study of T cells in Graves' hyperthyroidism and ophthalmopathy. Study outcomes and limitations: Prediction of ophthalmopathy progression came a median around 6 months pre-onset.

TCR beta CDR3 regions were amplified from RNA. HTBI primers drove first-round RT-PCR of the TCR CDR3. MiXCR was run by TCRdb on the multiplex PCR reads, yielding one entry per CDR3 protein. The sample holds 400,000 to 450,000 distinct CDR3 sequences; under 15% are singletons and the top ten take 13%. CDR1 and CDR2 from the germline V gene are ENHRY and SYGVKD. V lost 0 bases to trimming and J lost 7 bases; unmatched junction nucleotides: 9. This CDR3 spans 17 amino acids. Ten or more counts support this clonotype. The antigen is unknown. The chain combines TRBV10-3 with TRBJ2-5; TRBD2 matches 12 bases. The source is a young man with Graves' ophthalmopathy. Input material: blood. CDR3 protein: CAISESVTSGGFRTQYF. In DNA form, the CDR3 reads TGTGCCATCAGTGAGTCGGTGACTAGCGGGGGCTTTAGGACCCAGTACTTC.